This T cell receptor (beta chain) was profiled in a study of neoadjuvant nivolumab and ipilimumab in lung cancer. Measured with immunoSEQ multiplex PCR; TCRdb has only the in-frame clones, and not every one. The sample consists of some 26,000 clones, around 83% of them appearing once. Points on this clone: The target antigen is unknown.

Study-level findings and limits: Blood richness before therapy tracked richness in tumors resected after neoadjuvant therapy. Resected tumors had greater TCR richness and clonality than uninvolved lung.

This receptor was taken from an adult with non-small cell lung cancer. The sample in question was tumor tissue, obtained after neoadjuvant nivolumab, alone or with ipilimumab, at or shortly before surgery.

The CDR3 DNA is TGTGCCAGCTCACCGTTACAGGGAGAAAAACTGTTTTTT. Protein sequence: CASSPLQGEKLFF. V gene TRBV18 combines with J gene TRBJ1-4, with a tentative D call TRBD1 (6 bases). Germline CDR1 and CDR2: KGHSH and LQKENI. The CDR3 covers 13 residues. The V end lost 3 bases, the J end lost 8 bases, and 10 bases lay between the germline ends.